Listed below are T cell receptor beta chains from one sample, sequenced in a study of T cell repertoires in cytomegalovirus infection. Antigens of these TCRs are unknown. TCRdb redid the calling of the reads with MiXCR, one entry per CDR3 protein. This table has under 350,000 distinct CDR3 sequences, approximately 22% appearing once. This specimen was cultured PBMCs, taken from culture after CMV antigen stimulation. The receptors were gathered from a human donor in good health (CMV status not recorded). Some clones in this sample may be carry-over from other donors' samples. CDR3s include the opening cysteine and the closing phenylalanine or tryptophan. The order of the fields is D gene, V gene, clone size, J gene, CDR3 DNA, CDR3 protein. D genes are given only for firm matches. Clone size, where shown, is once, few, many, or a class for clones that have expanded.

D: NA
V: TRBV7-9
size: many
J: TRBJ2-5
DNA: TGTGCCAGCAGCTCGGGCCTCTGGCTCCAAGAGACCCAGTACTTC
CDR3: CASSSGLWLQETQYF

D: NA
V: TRBV27
size: few
J: TRBJ1-1
DNA: TGTGCCAGCAGTTTATTCAGGAACACTGAAGCTTTCTTT
CDR3: CASSLFRNTEAFF

D: TRBD1
V: TRBV12-3/TRBV12-4
size: NA
J: TRBJ2-7
DNA: TGTGCCAGCAGTCAACAGGGGGCCATCCCCGGCTCCTACGAGCAGTACTTC
CDR3: CASSQQGAIPGSYEQYF

D: TRBD1
V: TRBV6-2/TRBV6-3
size: few
J: TRBJ2-1
DNA: TGTGCCAGCACCGAACAGGGGGCGAATGAGCAGTTCTTC
CDR3: CASTEQGANEQFF

D: NA
V: TRBV12-3/TRBV12-4
size: NA
J: TRBJ2-4
DNA: TGTGCCAGCAGCCGTGCCGGGGGAAACATTCAGTACTTC
CDR3: CASSRAGGNIQYF

D: NA
V: TRBV28
size: many
J: TRBJ2-7
DNA: TGTGCCAGCAGTGCAGAAGCGGGTTTAGGGGAAGAGCAGTACTTC
CDR3: CASSAEAGLGEEQYF

D: NA
V: TRBV7-2
size: many
J: TRBJ2-1
DNA: TGTGCCAGCAGCCGCGGTAGCGGCCGCTCCTACAATGAGCAGTTCTTC
CDR3: CASSRGSGRSYNEQFF

D: TRBD2
V: TRBV5-1
size: NA
J: TRBJ2-2
DNA: TGCGCCAGCAGCTTGGAAATAAGCGGGAGCCTAAACACCGGGGAGCTGTTTTTT
CDR3: CASSLEISGSLNTGELFF

D: TRBD2
V: TRBV12-5
size: few
J: TRBJ2-2
DNA: TGTGCTAGTGCCCCTGCCCCCACAGCGGGAGTAATCAACACCGGGGAGCTGTTTTTT
CDR3: CASAPAPTAGVINTGELFF

D: TRBD1
V: TRBV20-1
size: few
J: TRBJ1-1
DNA: TGCAGTGCCCCCTGGGACAGTGAAGCTTTCTTT
CDR3: CSAPWDSEAFF

D: NA
V: TRBV7-2
size: many
J: TRBJ2-3
DNA: TGTGCCAGCAGCTCCGGCCGGGCCCCCCGGGGAGATACGCAGTATTTT
CDR3: CASSSGRAPRGDTQYF

D: NA
V: TRBV7-9
size: NA
J: TRBJ2-2
DNA: TGTGCCAGCAGCTCGGGGGTGATAGTGAACACCGGGGAGCTGTTTTTT
CDR3: CASSSGVIVNTGELFF

D: NA
V: TRBV6-2/TRBV6-3
size: few
J: TRBJ1-5
DNA: TGTGCCAGCAGTTACTCGGCAGTGGACCAGCCCCAGCATTTT
CDR3: CASSYSAVDQPQHF